This TCR beta chain derives from a study of identical twins. TCRdb re-called the 5' RACE reads with MiXCR, one entry per CDR3 protein. In the table there are nearly 200,000 distinct CDR3 sequences, roughly 15% of which are singletons. A further study also used this sample, focusing on T cells expressing NK-cell markers. This second report adds: With an anti-gamma-delta TCR antibody, sorting in several experiments was kept to alpha-beta TCR T cells.

This sequence was found in a woman under 30 in good health. The specimen sequenced was CD8+ T cells sorted from blood.

The CDR3 sequence: CASSPPGLAVNTGELFF. In nucleotides, the CDR3 is TGTGCCAGCTCACCACCGGGACTAGCGGTTAACACCGGGGAGCTGTTTTTT. V gene TRBV18 combines with J gene TRBJ2-2; 11 bases map to TRBD2. The CDR3 length is 17 residues. Germline V gives CDR1 KGHSH, CDR2 LQKENI. Trimming removed 0 bases from V and 2 bases from J; junction bases left unmatched: 2.